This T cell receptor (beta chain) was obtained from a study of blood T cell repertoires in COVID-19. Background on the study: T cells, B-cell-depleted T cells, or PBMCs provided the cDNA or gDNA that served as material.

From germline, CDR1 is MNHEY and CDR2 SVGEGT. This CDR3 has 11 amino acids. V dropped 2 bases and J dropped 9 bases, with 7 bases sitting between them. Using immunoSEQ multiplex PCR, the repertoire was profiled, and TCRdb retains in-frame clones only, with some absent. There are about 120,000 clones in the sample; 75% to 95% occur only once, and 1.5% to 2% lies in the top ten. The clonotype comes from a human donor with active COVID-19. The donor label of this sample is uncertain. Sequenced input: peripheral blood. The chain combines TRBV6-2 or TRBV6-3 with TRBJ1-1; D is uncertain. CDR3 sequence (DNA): TGTGCCAGCAGTTACCACAGAAAAGCTTTCTTT. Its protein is CASSYHRKAFF.